The rows below give T cell receptor beta chains drawn from one sample of a study of T cell responses to AZD1222 COVID-19 vaccine. Method: immunoSEQ multiplex PCR; TCRdb's copy keeps in-frame clones and lacks some. The table lists 75,000 to 90,000 clones, more than 85% of them singletons. Material: peripheral blood, obtained 28 days after the second AZD1222 dose. The origin of the receptors is an adult who received the AZD1222 COVID-19 vaccine. CDR3s include the opening cysteine and the closing phenylalanine or tryptophan. Each record gives: V gene, clone size, D gene, J gene, CDR3 DNA, CDR3 protein. D genes are given only for firm matches. Rows may omit the clone size; those that give it use once, few, many or a size class.

v_call: TRBV30; clone_size: few; d_call: -; j_call: TRBJ1-6; cdr3_nt: TGTGCCTGGACCGACCATCCGAATTCACCCCTCCACTTT; cdr3_aa: CAWTDHPNSPLHF
v_call: TRBV28; clone_size: once; d_call: -; j_call: TRBJ1-5; cdr3_nt: TGTGCCAGCGGATCGGGCCGGAATCAGCCCCAGCATTTT; cdr3_aa: CASGSGRNQPQHF
v_call: TRBV6-1; clone_size: -; d_call: -; j_call: TRBJ2-1; cdr3_nt: TGTGCCAGCAGTGACAGCGATTACAATGAGCAGTTCTTC; cdr3_aa: CASSDSDYNEQFF
v_call: TRBV27; clone_size: -; d_call: -; j_call: TRBJ1-1; cdr3_nt: TGTGCCAGCAGTTTGGGAAGCCCCCGGGGGGGGGCTTTCTTT; cdr3_aa: CASSLGSPRGGAFF
v_call: TRBV5-1; clone_size: -; d_call: TRBD2; j_call: TRBJ2-5; cdr3_nt: TGCGCCAGCAGCTCCGAGGGGCTAGCGGGGTACCAAGAGACCCAGTACTTC; cdr3_aa: CASSSEGLAGYQETQYF
v_call: TRBV18; clone_size: -; d_call: -; j_call: TRBJ1-4; cdr3_nt: TGTGCCAGCTTAGCCACCGGGCGGGAGGAAAAACTGTTTTTT; cdr3_aa: CASLATGREEKLFF
v_call: TRBV25-1; clone_size: -; d_call: -; j_call: TRBJ1-1; cdr3_nt: TGTGCCAGCAGATCCGGGGGGCGCGGCACTGAAGCTTTCTTT; cdr3_aa: CASRSGGRGTEAFF
v_call: TRBV7-6; clone_size: -; d_call: -; j_call: TRBJ1-1; cdr3_nt: TGTGCCAGCAGCCGAAACAGCAACACTGAAGCTTTCTTT; cdr3_aa: CASSRNSNTEAFF
v_call: TRBV4-3; clone_size: -; d_call: -; j_call: TRBJ2-7; cdr3_nt: TGCGCCAGCAGCCACGGATCTAAGCAGTACTTC; cdr3_aa: CASSHGSKQYF
v_call: TRBV28; clone_size: -; d_call: -; j_call: TRBJ1-5; cdr3_nt: TGTGCCAGCAGTCCTTCCCCGGGTTATAGCAATCAGCCCCAGCATTTT; cdr3_aa: CASSPSPGYSNQPQHF
v_call: TRBV7-8; clone_size: -; d_call: TRBD1; j_call: TRBJ2-2; cdr3_nt: TGTGCCAGCAGCTTAACAGGGGGCGCCCCCGGGGAGCTGTTTTTT; cdr3_aa: CASSLTGGAPGELFF
v_call: TRBV25-1; clone_size: -; d_call: TRBD1; j_call: TRBJ2-7; cdr3_nt: TGTGCCAGCAAGGGGACAGGGGCGCCTCAAAGCTCCTACGAGCAGTACTTC; cdr3_aa: CASKGTGAPQSSYEQYF
v_call: TRBV7-9; clone_size: -; d_call: -; j_call: TRBJ1-2; cdr3_nt: TGTGCCAGCAGCCGCCCGGGACGGGCGTGGGGCTACACCTTC; cdr3_aa: CASSRPGRAWGYTF
v_call: TRBV9; clone_size: -; d_call: -; j_call: TRBJ2-2; cdr3_nt: TGTGCCAGCAGTAGGGACCATCAGACCGGGGAGCTGTTTTTT; cdr3_aa: CASSRDHQTGELFF
v_call: TRBV28; clone_size: -; d_call: -; j_call: TRBJ1-6; cdr3_nt: TGTGCCAGCAGTCCCTCAGATGGAACTTCACCCCTCCACTTT; cdr3_aa: CASSPSDGTSPLHF
v_call: TRBV30; clone_size: -; d_call: -; j_call: TRBJ1-2; cdr3_nt: TGTGCCTGGACCCACTTCTATGGCTACACCTTC; cdr3_aa: CAWTHFYGYTF
v_call: TRBV28; clone_size: once; d_call: -; j_call: TRBJ2-1; cdr3_nt: TGTGCCAGCAGTTTAAAGGGTGGGAAATCCTACAATGAGCAGTTCTTC; cdr3_aa: CASSLKGGKSYNEQFF
v_call: TRBV4-2; clone_size: -; d_call: TRBD2; j_call: TRBJ2-3; cdr3_nt: TGTGCCAGCAGCCAAGGGCGAGCGGGAGGGTTCACAGATACGCAGTATTTT; cdr3_aa: CASSQGRAGGFTDTQYF
v_call: TRBV7-8; clone_size: -; d_call: -; j_call: TRBJ1-2; cdr3_nt: TGTGCCAGCAGCTTAGGGACGTCAACGAGCTATGGCTACACCTTC; cdr3_aa: CASSLGTSTSYGYTF
v_call: TRBV5-6; clone_size: -; d_call: TRBD1; j_call: TRBJ1-6; cdr3_nt: TGTGCCAGCAGCTTGGGGCCGACAGGGGGTAATTCACCCCTCCACTTT; cdr3_aa: CASSLGPTGGNSPLHF
v_call: TRBV7-2; clone_size: -; d_call: -; j_call: TRBJ2-5; cdr3_nt: TGTGCCAGCAGCCTGACTCGGGAAGAGACCCAGTACTTC; cdr3_aa: CASSLTREETQYF
v_call: TRBV5-1; clone_size: -; d_call: -; j_call: TRBJ2-3; cdr3_nt: TGCGCCAGCAGCTTGGAGTACCAGAGCACAGATACGCAGTATTTT; cdr3_aa: CASSLEYQSTDTQYF
v_call: TRBV5-1; clone_size: once; d_call: TRBD1; j_call: TRBJ2-5; cdr3_nt: TGCGCCAGCAGCGCGAGGGACAGCGTCGAGGCCCAGTACTTC; cdr3_aa: CASSARDSVEAQYF
v_call: TRBV3-1/TRBV3-2; clone_size: -; d_call: TRBD1; j_call: TRBJ1-2; cdr3_nt: TGTGCCAGCAGCCTGACAGGGTATAATCTCTATGGCTACACCTTC; cdr3_aa: CASSLTGYNLYGYTF
v_call: TRBV5-1; clone_size: -; d_call: TRBD1; j_call: TRBJ2-5; cdr3_nt: TGCGCCAGCAGCTGGGGACAGGGGAGACAAGAGACCCAGTACTTC; cdr3_aa: CASSWGQGRQETQYF
v_call: TRBV6-5; clone_size: -; d_call: -; j_call: TRBJ1-5; cdr3_nt: TGTGCCAGCAGTTACTCGGGCAGCCATCAGCCCCAGCATTTT; cdr3_aa: CASSYSGSHQPQHF
v_call: TRBV6-5; clone_size: -; d_call: -; j_call: TRBJ1-3; cdr3_nt: TGTGCCAGCAGTTATCAAGGGGGTTCCGGAAACACCATATATTTT; cdr3_aa: CASSYQGGSGNTIYF
v_call: TRBV24-1; clone_size: -; d_call: TRBD2; j_call: TRBJ2-5; cdr3_nt: TGTGCCACCTCCGGGACTAGCGGAAATCAAGAGACCCAGTACTTC; cdr3_aa: CATSGTSGNQETQYF
v_call: TRBV4-2; clone_size: -; d_call: TRBD1; j_call: TRBJ1-5; cdr3_nt: TGTGCCAGCAGCCAAGCGGGACAGGGTTATAGCAATCAGCCCCAGCATTTT; cdr3_aa: CASSQAGQGYSNQPQHF
v_call: TRBV19; clone_size: -; d_call: TRBD2; j_call: TRBJ2-5; cdr3_nt: TGTGCCAGTAGTGCTCCCCGACTAGCGGGAGGGGAGACCCAGTACTTC; cdr3_aa: CASSAPRLAGGETQYF
v_call: TRBV5-8; clone_size: -; d_call: TRBD1; j_call: TRBJ2-7; cdr3_nt: TGTGCCAGCAGCGTGACGGGACAGGGGGGGTCCTACGAGCAGTACTTC; cdr3_aa: CASSVTGQGGSYEQYF
v_call: TRBV19; clone_size: -; d_call: TRBD2; j_call: TRBJ2-1; cdr3_nt: TGTGCCAGTAGTATAGGACGGGGGGGACTAGCGATTGAGCAGTTCTTC; cdr3_aa: CASSIGRGGLAIEQFF
v_call: TRBV11-2; clone_size: -; d_call: -; j_call: TRBJ2-7; cdr3_nt: TGTGCCAGCAGCTTATTCAGGGACGAGCAGTACTTC; cdr3_aa: CASSLFRDEQYF
v_call: TRBV7-2; clone_size: -; d_call: -; j_call: TRBJ1-5; cdr3_nt: TGTGCCAGCAGCTTAGGGTACGGTCAGCCCCAGCATTTT; cdr3_aa: CASSLGYGQPQHF
v_call: TRBV28; clone_size: -; d_call: -; j_call: TRBJ2-1; cdr3_nt: TGTGCCAGCAGTTTCCGCGACCGTAGTGAGCAGTTCTTC; cdr3_aa: CASSFRDRSEQFF
v_call: TRBV21-1; clone_size: -; d_call: -; j_call: TRBJ2-7; cdr3_nt: TGTGCCAGCAGCACAAAGGGTACTAGCGAGACCTACGAGCAGTACTTC; cdr3_aa: CASSTKGTSETYEQYF
v_call: TRBV12-3/TRBV12-4; clone_size: -; d_call: TRBD2; j_call: TRBJ2-1; cdr3_nt: TGTGCCAGCAGTCGGGGGGGACACTCGGTCTTC; cdr3_aa: CASSRGGHSVF
v_call: TRBV27; clone_size: -; d_call: TRBD1; j_call: TRBJ2-5; cdr3_nt: TGTGCCAGCAGTTACAGGGGAGAGACCCAGTACTTC; cdr3_aa: CASSYRGETQYF
v_call: TRBV6-4; clone_size: -; d_call: -; j_call: TRBJ1-1; cdr3_nt: TGTGCCAGCAGTGAATCGGGGGCGACAACTGAAGCTTTCTTT; cdr3_aa: CASSESGATTEAFF
v_call: TRBV5-1; clone_size: -; d_call: -; j_call: TRBJ1-4; cdr3_nt: TGCGCCAGCAGCTTGAGGTTGGCAACTAATGAAAAACTGTTTTTT; cdr3_aa: CASSLRLATNEKLFF
v_call: TRBV6-4; clone_size: -; d_call: TRBD2; j_call: TRBJ2-3; cdr3_nt: TGTGCCAGCAGACGACTAGCGGGAGATGGGTCAGATACGCAGTATTTT; cdr3_aa: CASRRLAGDGSDTQYF
v_call: TRBV19; clone_size: -; d_call: -; j_call: TRBJ1-2; cdr3_nt: TGTGCCAGTAGTGCCCCAGGAGACTATGGCTACACCTTC; cdr3_aa: CASSAPGDYGYTF
v_call: TRBV15; clone_size: -; d_call: -; j_call: TRBJ2-7; cdr3_nt: TGTGCCACCAGCACAGATTCAGGACGGTCCTACGAGCAGTACTTC; cdr3_aa: CATSTDSGRSYEQYF
v_call: TRBV18; clone_size: -; d_call: -; j_call: TRBJ1-1; cdr3_nt: TGTGCCAGCTCACCACCTATCAGCCAGAACACTGAAGCTTTCTTT; cdr3_aa: CASSPPISQNTEAFF
v_call: TRBV27; clone_size: once; d_call: -; j_call: TRBJ2-1; cdr3_nt: TGTGCCAGCAGTCTTTGGGCGGGTTCCTACAATGAGCAGTTCTTC; cdr3_aa: CASSLWAGSYNEQFF